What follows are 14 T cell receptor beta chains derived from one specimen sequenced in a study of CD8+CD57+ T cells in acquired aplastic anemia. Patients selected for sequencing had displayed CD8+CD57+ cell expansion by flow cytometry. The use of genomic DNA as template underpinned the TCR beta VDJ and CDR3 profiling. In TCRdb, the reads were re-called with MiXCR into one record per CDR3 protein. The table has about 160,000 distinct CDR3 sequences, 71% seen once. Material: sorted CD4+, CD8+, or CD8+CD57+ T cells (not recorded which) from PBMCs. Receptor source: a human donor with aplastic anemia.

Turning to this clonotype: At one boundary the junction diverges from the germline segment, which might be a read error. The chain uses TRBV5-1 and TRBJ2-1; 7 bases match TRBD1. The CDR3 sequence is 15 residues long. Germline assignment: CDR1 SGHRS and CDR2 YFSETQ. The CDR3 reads CASSPGQSDYNGQFF. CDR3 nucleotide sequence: TGCGCCAGCAGCCCGGGACAGAGCGACTACAATGGGCAGTTCTTC.

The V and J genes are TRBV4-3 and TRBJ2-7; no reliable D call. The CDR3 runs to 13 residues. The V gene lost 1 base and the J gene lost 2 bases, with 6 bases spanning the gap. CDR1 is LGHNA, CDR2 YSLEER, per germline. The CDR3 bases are TGCGCCAGCAGCCAAGGCTATGCCTACGAGCAGTACTTC. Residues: CASSQGYAYEQYF.

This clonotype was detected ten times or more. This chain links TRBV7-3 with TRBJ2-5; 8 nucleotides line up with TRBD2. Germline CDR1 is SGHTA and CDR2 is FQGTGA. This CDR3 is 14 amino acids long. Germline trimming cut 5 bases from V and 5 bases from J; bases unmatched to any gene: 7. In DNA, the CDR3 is TGTGCCAGCAGCGCGACGGGGGGGGGGGAGACCCAGTACTTC. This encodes CASSATGGGETQYF.

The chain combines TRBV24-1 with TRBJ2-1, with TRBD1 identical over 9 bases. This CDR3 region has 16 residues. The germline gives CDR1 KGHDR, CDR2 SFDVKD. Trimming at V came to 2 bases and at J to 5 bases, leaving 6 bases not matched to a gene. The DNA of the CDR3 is TGTGCCACCAGTGATTGGCGGGACAGGGACCACAATGAGCAGTTCTTC. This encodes CATSDWRDRDHNEQFF.

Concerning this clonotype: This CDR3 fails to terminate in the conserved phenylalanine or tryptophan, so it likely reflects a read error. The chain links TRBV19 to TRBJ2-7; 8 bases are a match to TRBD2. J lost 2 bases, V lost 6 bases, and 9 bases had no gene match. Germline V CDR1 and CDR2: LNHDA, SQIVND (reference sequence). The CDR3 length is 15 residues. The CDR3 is CASRQYGLATYEQYL. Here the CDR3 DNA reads TGTGCCAGTAGACAGTATGGACTAGCCACCTACGAGCAGTACCTC.

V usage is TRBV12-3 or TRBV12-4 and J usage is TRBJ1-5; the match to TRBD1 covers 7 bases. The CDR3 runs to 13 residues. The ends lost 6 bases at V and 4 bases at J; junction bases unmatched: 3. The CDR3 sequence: CASSGTANQPQHF. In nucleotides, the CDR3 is TGTGCCAGCAGCGGGACAGCTAATCAGCCCCAGCATTTT.

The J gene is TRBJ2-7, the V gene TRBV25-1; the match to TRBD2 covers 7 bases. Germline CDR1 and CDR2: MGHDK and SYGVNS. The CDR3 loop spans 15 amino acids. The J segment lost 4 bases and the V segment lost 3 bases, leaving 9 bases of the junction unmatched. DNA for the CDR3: TGTGCCAGCAGTGACGCCGGGACGGGAGGTTACGAGCAGTACTTC. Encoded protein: CASSDAGTGGYEQYF.

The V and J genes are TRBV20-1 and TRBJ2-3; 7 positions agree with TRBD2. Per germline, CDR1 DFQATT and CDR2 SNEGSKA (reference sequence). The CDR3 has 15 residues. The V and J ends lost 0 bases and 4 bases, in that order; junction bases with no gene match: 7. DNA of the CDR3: TGCAGTGCTAGAGATGGTGCTAGCGGCGCAGATACGCAGTATTTT. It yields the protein CSARDGASGADTQYF.

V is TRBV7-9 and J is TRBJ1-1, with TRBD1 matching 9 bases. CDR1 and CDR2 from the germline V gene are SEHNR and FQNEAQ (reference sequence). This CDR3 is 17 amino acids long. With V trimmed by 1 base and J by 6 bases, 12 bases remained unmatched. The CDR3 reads CASSLDRLGQGLSEAFF. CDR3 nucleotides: TGTGCCAGCAGCTTAGACAGGTTGGGACAGGGCTTATCTGAAGCTTTCTTT.

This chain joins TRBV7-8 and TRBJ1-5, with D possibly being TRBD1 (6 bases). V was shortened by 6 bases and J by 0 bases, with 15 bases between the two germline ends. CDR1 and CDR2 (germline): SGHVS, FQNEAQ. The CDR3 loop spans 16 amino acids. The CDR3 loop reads CASRREGGISNQPQHF. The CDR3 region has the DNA TGTGCCAGCAGACGAGAAGGGGGGATTAGCAATCAGCCCCAGCATTTT.

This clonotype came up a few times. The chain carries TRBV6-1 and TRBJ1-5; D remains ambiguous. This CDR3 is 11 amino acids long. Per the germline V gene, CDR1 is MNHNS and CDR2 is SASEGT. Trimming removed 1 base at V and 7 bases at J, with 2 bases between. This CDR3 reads CASSEGQPQHF. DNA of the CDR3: TGTGCCAGCAGTGAAGGCCAGCCCCAGCATTTT.

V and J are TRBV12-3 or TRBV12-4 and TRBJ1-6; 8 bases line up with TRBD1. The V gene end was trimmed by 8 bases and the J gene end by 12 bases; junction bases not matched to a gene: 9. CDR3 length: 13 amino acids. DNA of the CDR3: TGTGCCAGCTCCGCCAGGGGGCGCGTACCCCTCCACTTT. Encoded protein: CASSARGRVPLHF.

The CDR3 DNA reads as TGTGCCAGCAGTGGTGGACAGGTGGGGGATGAAGCTTTCTTT. Translation gives CASSGGQVGDEAFF. The V call is TRBV9, the J call TRBJ1-1, with 7 bases aligning to TRBD1. The CDR3 consists of 14 residues. Germline CDR1 reads SGDLS; CDR2 reads YYNGEE. Unmatched junction bases numbered 11, after V lost 5 bases and J lost 7 bases. The full variable domain, in which reference TRBV9 and TRBJ1-1 provide the parts outside the CDR3, is DSGVTQTPKHLITATGQRVTLRCSPRSGDLSVYWYQQSLDQGLQFLIQYYNGEERAKGNILERFSAQQFPDLHSELNLSSLELGDSALYFCASSGGQVGDEAFFGQGTRLTVV.

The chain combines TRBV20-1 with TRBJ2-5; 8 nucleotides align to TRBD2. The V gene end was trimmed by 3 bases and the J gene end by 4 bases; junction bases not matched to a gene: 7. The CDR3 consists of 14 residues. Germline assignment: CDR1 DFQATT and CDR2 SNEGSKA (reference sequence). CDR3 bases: TGCAGTGCTAGCGGGGGGGGGGAAGGAGAGACCCAGTACTTC. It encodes CSASGGGEGETQYF.